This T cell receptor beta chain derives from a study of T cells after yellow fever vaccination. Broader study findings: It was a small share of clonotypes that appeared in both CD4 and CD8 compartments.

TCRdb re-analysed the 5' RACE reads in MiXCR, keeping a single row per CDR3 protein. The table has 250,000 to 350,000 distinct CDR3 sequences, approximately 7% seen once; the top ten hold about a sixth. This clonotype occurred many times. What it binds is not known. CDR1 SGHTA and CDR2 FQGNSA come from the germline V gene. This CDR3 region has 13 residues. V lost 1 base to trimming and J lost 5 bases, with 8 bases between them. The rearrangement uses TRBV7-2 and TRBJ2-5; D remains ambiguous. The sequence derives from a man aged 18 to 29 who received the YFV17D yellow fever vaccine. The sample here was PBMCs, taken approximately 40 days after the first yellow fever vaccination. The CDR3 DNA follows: TGTGCCAGCAGCTTAGTAAGGTTGGAGACCCAGTACTTC. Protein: CASSLVRLETQYF.